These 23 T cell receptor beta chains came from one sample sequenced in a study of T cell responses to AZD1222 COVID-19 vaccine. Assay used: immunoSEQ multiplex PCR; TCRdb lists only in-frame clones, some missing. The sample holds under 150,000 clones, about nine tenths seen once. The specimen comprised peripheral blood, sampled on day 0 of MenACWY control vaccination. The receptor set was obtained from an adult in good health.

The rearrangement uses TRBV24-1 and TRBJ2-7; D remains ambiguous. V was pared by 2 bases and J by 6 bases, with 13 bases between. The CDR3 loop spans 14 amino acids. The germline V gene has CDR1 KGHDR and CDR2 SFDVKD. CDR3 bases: TGTGCCACCAGTGATTCTGGGCGGCACGGCGAGCAGTACTTC. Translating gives CATSDSGRHGEQYF.

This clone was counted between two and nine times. This CDR3 is CASSIGGWNQPQHF. Written as DNA, the CDR3 is TGTGCCAGTAGTATCGGCGGGTGGAATCAGCCCCAGCATTTT. This sequence joins TRBV19 and TRBJ1-5; D gene unclear. Germline CDR1 reads LNHDA; CDR2 reads SQIVND (reference sequence). The CDR3 is 14 amino acids. Trimming took 3 bases from V and 4 from J, leaving 10 bases between them.

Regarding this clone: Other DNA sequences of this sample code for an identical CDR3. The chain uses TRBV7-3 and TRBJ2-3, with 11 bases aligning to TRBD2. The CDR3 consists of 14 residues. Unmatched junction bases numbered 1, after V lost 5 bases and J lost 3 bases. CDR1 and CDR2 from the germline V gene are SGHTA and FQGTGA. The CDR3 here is CASSRLAGTDTQYF. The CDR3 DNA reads TGTGCCAGCAGCCGACTAGCGGGGACAGATACGCAGTATTTT.

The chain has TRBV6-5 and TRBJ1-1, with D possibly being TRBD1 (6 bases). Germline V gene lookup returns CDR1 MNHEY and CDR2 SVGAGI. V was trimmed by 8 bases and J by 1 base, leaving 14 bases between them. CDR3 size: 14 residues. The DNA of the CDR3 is TGTGCCAGCCGGGCGGACAGACCGAACACTGAAGCTTTCTTT. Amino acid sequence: CASRADRPNTEAFF.

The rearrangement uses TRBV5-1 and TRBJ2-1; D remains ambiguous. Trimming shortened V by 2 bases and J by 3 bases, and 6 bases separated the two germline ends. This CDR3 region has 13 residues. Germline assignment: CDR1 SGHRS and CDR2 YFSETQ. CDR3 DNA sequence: TGCGCCAGCAGCTTCGGTCTCTACAATGAGCAGTTCTTC. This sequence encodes CASSFGLYNEQFF.

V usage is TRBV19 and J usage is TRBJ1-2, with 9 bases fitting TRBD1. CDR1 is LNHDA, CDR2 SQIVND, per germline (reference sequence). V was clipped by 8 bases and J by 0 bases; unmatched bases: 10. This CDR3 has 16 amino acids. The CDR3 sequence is CASLDPRDRANYGYTF. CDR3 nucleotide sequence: TGTGCCAGTTTGGACCCCCGGGACAGGGCTAACTATGGCTACACCTTC.

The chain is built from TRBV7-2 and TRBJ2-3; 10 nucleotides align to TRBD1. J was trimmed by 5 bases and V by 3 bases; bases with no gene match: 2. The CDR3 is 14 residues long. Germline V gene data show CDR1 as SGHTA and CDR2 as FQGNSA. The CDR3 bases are TGTGCCAGCAGCTTGGGGACAGGGGTAGATACGCAGTATTTT. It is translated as CASSLGTGVDTQYF. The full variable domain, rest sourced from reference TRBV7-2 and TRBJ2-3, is GAGVSQSPSNKVTEKGKDVELRCDPISGHTALYWYRQSLGQGLEFLIYFQGNSAPDKSGLPSDRFSAERTGGSVSTLTIQRTQQEDSAVYLCASSLGTGVDTQYFGPGTRLTVL.

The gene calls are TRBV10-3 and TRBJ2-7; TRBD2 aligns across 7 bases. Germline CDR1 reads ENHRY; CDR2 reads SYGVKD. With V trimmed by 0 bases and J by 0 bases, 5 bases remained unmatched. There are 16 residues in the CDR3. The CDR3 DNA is TGTGCCATCAGTGAGTCCGCTGGCGGGAGCTCCTACGAGCAGTACTTC. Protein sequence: CAISESAGGSSYEQYF.

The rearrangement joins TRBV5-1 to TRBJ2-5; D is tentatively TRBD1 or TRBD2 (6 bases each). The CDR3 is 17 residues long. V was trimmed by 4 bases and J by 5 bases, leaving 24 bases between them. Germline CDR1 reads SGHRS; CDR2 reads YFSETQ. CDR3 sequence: CASSPQVGGTVRETQYF. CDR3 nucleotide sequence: TGCGCCAGCAGCCCCCAGGTAGGGGGGACGGTACGCGAGACCCAGTACTTC.

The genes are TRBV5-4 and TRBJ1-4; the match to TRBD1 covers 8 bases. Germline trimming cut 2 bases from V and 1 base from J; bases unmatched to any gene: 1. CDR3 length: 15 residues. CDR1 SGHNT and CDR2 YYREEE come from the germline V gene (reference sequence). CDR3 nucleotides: TGTGCCAGCAGCTTCGACAGGGGAACTAATGAAAAACTGTTTTTT. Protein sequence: CASSFDRGTNEKLFF.

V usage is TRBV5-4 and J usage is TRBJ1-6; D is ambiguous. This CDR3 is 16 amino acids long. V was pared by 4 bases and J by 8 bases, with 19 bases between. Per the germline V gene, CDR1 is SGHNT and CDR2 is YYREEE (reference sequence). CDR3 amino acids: CASSKGMKRADSPLHF. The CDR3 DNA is TGTGCCAGCAGCAAGGGAATGAAACGGGCAGATTCACCCCTCCACTTT.

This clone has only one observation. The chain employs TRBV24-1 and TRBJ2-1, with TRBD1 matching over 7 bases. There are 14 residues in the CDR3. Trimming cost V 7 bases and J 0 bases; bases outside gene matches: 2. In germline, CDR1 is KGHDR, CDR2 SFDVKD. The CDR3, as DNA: TGTGCCACCAGCGAGGGGGCCTCCTACAATGAGCAGTTCTTC. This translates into CATSEGASYNEQFF.

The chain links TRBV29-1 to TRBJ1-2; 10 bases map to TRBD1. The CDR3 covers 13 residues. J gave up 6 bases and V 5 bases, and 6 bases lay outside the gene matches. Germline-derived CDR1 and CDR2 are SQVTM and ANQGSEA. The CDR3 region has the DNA TGCAGCGTTTCACCGGGACAGGGGAATGGCTACACCTTC. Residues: CSVSPGQGNGYTF. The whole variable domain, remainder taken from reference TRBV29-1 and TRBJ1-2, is SAVISQKPSRDICQRGTSLTIQCQVDSQVTMMFWYRQQPGQSLTLIATANQGSEATYESGFVIDKFPISRPNLTFSTLTVSNMSPEDSSIYLCSVSPGQGNGYTFGSGTRLTVV.

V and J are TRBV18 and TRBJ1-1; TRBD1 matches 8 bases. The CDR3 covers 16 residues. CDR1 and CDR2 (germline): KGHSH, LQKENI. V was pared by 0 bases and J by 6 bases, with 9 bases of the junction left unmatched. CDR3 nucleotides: TGTGCCAGCTCACCACCGTTCCAGGGGGCGCGGTCTGAAGCTTTCTTT. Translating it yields CASSPPFQGARSEAFF.

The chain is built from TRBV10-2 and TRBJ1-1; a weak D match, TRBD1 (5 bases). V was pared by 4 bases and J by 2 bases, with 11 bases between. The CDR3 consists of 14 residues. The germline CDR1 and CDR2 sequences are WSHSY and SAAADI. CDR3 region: CASSGRDGNTEAFF. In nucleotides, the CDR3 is TGCGCCAGCAGTGGTCGGGACGGAAACACTGAAGCTTTCTTT.

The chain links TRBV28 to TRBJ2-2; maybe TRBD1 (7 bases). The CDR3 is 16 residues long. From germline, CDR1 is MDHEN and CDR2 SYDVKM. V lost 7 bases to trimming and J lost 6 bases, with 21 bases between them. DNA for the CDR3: TGTGCCAGCAACGACCCCAGGGGGACGGGGGCCGGGGAGCTGTTTTTT. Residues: CASNDPRGTGAGELFF.

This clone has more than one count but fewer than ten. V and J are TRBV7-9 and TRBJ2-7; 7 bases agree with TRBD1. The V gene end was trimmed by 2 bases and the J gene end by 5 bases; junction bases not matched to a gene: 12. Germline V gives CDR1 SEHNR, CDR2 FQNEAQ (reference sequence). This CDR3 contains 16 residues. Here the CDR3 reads CASSLRPGTVEDEQYF. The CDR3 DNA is TGTGCCAGCAGCTTACGACCCGGGACAGTTGAGGACGAGCAGTACTTC.

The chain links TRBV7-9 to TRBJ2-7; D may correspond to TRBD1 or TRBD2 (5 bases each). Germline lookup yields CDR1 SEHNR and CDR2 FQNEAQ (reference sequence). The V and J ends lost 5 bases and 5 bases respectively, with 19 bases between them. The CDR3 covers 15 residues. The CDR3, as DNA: TGTGCCAGCAGCCCACTCAGACAGACCGGGAACGAGCAGTACTTC. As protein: CASSPLRQTGNEQYF.

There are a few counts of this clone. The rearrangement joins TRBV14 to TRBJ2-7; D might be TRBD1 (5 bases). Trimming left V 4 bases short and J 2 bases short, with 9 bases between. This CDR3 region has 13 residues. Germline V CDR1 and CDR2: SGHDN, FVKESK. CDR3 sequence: CASSPPDTYEQYF. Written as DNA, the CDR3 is TGTGCCAGCAGCCCCCCGGACACCTACGAGCAGTACTTC.

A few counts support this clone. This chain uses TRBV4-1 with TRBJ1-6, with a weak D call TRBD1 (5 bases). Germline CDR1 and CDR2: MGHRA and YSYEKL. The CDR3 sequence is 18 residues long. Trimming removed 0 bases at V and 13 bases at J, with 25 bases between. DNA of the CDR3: TGCGCCAGCAGCCAAGAGGGGTATTCGTTCCCTCGGGAGGGGCCCCTCCACTTT. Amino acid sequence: CASSQEGYSFPREGPLHF.

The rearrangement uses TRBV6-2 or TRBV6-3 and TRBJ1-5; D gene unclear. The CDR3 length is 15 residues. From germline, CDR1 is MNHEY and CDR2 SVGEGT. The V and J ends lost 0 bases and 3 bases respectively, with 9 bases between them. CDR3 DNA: TGTGCCAGCAGTTACTCGACCGGTTACAATCAGCCCCAGCATTTT. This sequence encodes CASSYSTGYNQPQHF.

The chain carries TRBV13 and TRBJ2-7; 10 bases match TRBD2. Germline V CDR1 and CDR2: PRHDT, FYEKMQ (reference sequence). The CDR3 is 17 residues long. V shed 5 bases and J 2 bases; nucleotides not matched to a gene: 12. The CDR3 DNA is TGTGCCAGCAGCCGAAGGGACCCTAGCGGGAGAACCTACGAGCAGTACTTC. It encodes CASSRRDPSGRTYEQYF.

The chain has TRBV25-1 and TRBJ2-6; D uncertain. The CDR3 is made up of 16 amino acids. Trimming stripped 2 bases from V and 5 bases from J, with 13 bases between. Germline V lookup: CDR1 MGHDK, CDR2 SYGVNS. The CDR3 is CASSEGKTLRANVLTF. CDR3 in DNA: TGTGCCAGCAGTGAAGGGAAGACTCTGCGGGCCAACGTCCTGACTTTC.